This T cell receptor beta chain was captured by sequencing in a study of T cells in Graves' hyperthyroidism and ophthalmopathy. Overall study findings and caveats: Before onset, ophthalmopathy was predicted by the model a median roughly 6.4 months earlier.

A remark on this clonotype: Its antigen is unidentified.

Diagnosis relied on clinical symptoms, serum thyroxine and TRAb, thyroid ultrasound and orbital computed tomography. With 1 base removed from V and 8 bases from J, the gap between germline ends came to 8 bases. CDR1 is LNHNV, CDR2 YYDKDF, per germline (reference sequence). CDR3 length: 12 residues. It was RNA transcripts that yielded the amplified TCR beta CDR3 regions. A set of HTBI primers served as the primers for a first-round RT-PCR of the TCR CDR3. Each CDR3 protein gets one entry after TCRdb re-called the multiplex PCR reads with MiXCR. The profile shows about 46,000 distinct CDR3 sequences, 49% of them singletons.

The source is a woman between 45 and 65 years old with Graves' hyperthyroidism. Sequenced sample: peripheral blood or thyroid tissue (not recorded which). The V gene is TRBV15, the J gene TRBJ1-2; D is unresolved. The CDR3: CATSRAGEGYTF. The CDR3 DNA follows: TGTGCCACCAGCAGAGCTGGGGAAGGCTACACCTTC.